This T cell receptor beta chain comes out of a study of OX40 agonist ivuxolimab in advanced cancers. Whole-study context: Mean age approximately 55 years, range 23 to 79; 82.7% male. Whole-study findings and limits: There was clonal expansion of CD4+ and CD8+ blood T cells by week 6 at 0.1 to 3.0 mg/kg. On average, a greater number of expanded clones characterised CD8+ T cells relative to CD4+.

Trimming took off 0 bases at V and 5 bases at J, with 5 bases between the two ends. Per the germline V gene, CDR1 is SGDLS and CDR2 is YYNGEE. This CDR3 contains 12 residues. The protocol was immunoSEQ multiplex PCR, while the TCRdb copy is restricted to in-frame clones and leaves out a portion. In the table there are some 80,000 clones, 94% of which are singletons. The study sampled blood at baseline, cycle 4 day 1, and cycle 7 day 1. This clone was detected only once. As yet, its antigen is unknown. Sequences were derived from CD4+ or CD8+ T cells sorted from blood, sampled in a trial of the OX40 agonist ivuxolimab. The TCR originated in an adult with an advanced solid tumor such as melanoma, head and neck, liver or kidney cancer. The rearrangement links TRBV9 to TRBJ2-5; D remains unclear. CDR3 bases: TGTGCCAGCAGCGTAGACGAGGAGACCCAGTACTTC. It codes for CASSVDEETQYF.